The source of this T cell receptor (beta chain) is a study of T cells after yellow fever vaccination. About the study: Fractions of low cell number were prepared using SMART-Seq v4 Ultra Low Input. General study findings and limits: In post-booster samples, most primary-vaccination clones reappeared (just under 97% CD4, about 90% CD8).

Generation of TCR cDNA used 5'RACE template switching (which added a universal primer site and UMIs). Using its own MiXCR run on the 5' RACE reads, TCRdb lists one record per CDR3 protein. The sample yields approximately 58,000 distinct CDR3 sequences, about 5% seen once. At least ten counts were recorded for this clonotype. Per germline, CDR1 MNHEY and CDR2 SVGAGI. The CDR3 consists of 13 residues. Deletions cut 3 bases from V and 1 base from J, with 6 bases between. This sequence originates from a man aged 18 to 29 who received the YFV17D yellow fever vaccine. The chain employs TRBV6-5 and TRBJ1-1; D gene unclear. The material was PBMCs, either bulk or a sorted T-cell subset (CD4+, CD8+, memory, or dextramer-sorted; not recorded which), obtained on the day of the yellow fever booster vaccination. The CDR3 coding sequence is TGTGCCAGCAGTTATTGGTCGAACACTGAAGCTTTCTTT. Encoded protein: CASSYWSNTEAFF.